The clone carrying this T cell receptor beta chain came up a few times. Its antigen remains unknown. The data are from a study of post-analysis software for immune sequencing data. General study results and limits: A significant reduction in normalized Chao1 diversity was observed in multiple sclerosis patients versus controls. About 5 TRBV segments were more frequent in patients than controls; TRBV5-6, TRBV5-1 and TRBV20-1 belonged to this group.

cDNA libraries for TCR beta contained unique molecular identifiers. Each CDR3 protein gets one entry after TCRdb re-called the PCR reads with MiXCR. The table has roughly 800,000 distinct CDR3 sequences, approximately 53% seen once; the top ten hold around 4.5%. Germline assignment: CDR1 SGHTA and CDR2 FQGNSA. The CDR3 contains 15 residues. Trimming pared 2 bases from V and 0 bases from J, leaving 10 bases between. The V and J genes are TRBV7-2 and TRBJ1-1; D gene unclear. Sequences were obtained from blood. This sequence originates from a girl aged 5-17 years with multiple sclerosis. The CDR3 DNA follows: TGTGCCAGCAGCTTACGCTCGGGATTGAACACTGAAGCTTTCTTT. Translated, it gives CASSLRSGLNTEAFF.